This T cell receptor (beta chain) was captured by sequencing in a study of control samples from healthy donors and cancer patients. CDR3 length: 14 amino acids. Trimming took off 0 bases at V and 3 bases at J, with 9 bases between the two ends. The germline gives CDR1 MNHNY, CDR2 SVGAGI (reference sequence). The repertoire was sequenced with immunoSEQ multiplex PCR; TCRdb's copy has only in-frame clones and lacks some. This table holds more than 75,000 clones, 80% to 90% found once. Sequenced input: PBMCs. V is TRBV6-6 and J is TRBJ2-7; D is undetermined. The TCR was taken from a woman between 55 and 75 years old with head and neck cancer. The chain's CDR3 is CASSYSTAVYEQYF. The CDR3 DNA sequence: TGTGCCAGCAGTTACTCGACGGCCGTCTACGAGCAGTACTTC.